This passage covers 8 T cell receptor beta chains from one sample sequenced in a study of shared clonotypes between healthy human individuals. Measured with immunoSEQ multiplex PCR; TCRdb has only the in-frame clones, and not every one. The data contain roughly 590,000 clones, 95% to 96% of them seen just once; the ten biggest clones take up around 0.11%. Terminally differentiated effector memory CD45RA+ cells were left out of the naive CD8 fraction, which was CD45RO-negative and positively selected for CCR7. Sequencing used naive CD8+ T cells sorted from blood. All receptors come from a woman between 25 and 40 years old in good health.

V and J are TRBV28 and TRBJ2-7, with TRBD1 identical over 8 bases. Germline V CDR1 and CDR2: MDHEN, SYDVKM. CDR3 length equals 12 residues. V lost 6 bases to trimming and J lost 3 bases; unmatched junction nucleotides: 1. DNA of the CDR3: TGTGCCAGCAGGGGGACAGGCTACGAGCAGTACTTC. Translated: CASRGTGYEQYF.

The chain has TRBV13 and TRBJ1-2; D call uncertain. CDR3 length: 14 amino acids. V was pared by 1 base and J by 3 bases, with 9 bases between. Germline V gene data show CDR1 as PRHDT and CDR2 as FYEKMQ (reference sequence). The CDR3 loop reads CASSLAVGYYGYTF. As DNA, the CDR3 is TGTGCCAGCAGCTTAGCTGTGGGGTACTATGGCTACACCTTC.

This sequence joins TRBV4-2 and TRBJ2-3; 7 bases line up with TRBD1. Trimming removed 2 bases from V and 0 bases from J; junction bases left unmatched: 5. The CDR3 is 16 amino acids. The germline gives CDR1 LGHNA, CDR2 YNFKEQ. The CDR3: CASSQLTGQSTDTQYF. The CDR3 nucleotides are TGTGCCAGCAGCCAACTAACGGGACAGAGCACAGATACGCAGTATTTT.

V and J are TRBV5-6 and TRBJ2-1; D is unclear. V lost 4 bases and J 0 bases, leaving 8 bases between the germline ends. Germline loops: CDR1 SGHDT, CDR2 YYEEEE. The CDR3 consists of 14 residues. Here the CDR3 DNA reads TGTGCCAGCAGCCGTTCCTTCTCCTACAATGAGCAGTTCTTC. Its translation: CASSRSFSYNEQFF.

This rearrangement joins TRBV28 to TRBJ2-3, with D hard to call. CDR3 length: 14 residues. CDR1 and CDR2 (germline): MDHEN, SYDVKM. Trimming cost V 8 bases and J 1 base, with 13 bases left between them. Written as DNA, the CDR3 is TGTGCCAGCCGCAAGGGTCGGGGCACAGATACGCAGTATTTT. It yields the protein CASRKGRGTDTQYF.

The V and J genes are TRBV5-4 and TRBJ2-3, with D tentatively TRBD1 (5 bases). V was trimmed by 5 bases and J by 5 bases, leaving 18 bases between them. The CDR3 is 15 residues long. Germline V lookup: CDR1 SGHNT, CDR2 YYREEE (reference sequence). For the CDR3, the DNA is TGTGCCAGCAGGCCGGACATTTCCAAGAGAGATACGCAGTATTTT. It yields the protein CASRPDISKRDTQYF.

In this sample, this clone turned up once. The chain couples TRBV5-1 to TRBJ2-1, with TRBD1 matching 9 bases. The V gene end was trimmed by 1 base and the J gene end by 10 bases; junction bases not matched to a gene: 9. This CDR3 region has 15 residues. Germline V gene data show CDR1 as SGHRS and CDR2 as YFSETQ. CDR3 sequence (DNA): TGCGCCAGCAGCTTGATTGGACAGGGGCCCAGGGAGCAGTTCTTC. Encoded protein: CASSLIGQGPREQFF.

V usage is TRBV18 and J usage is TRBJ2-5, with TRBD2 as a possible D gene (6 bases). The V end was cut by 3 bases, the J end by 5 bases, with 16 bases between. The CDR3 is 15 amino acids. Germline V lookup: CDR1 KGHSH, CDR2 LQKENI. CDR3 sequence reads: CASSPLAARGETQYF. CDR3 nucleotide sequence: TGTGCCAGCTCACCCTTAGCGGCTAGAGGGGAGACCCAGTACTTC.